These T cell receptor beta chains were read from a single sample in a study of blood T cell repertoires in COVID-19. The protocol was immunoSEQ multiplex PCR, while the TCRdb copy is restricted to in-frame clones and leaves out a portion. The table has almost 95,000 clones, about 83% seen once. Sequencing used peripheral blood. Receptors were obtained from a woman aged 60-70 years with COVID-19, enrolled during active disease. CDR3s include the opening cysteine and the closing phenylalanine or tryptophan. D genes are given only for firm matches. Some rows have no size entry. The others give once, few or many, or a class for an expanded clone.

NA,TRBV4-1,TRBJ1-5,NA,CASSQVSGNQPQHF,TGCGCCAGCAGCCAAGTCTCCGGTAATCAGCCCCAGCATTTT
TRBD2,TRBV7-6,TRBJ2-3,NA,CASSLVSGGADTQYF,TGTGCCAGCAGCTTAGTCTCGGGGGGGGCAGATACGCAGTATTTT
NA,TRBV30,TRBJ1-6,NA,CAWRGKSGSPLHF,TGTGCCTGGCGAGGGAAAAGCGGTTCACCCCTCCACTTT
TRBD1,TRBV10-2,TRBJ1-2,NA,CASSEQGQNYGYTF,TGCGCCAGCAGTGAGCAGGGACAGAACTATGGCTACACCTTC
TRBD1,TRBV7-9,TRBJ1-3,NA,CASSLGDSPTSTIYF,TGTGCCAGCAGCTTAGGGGACAGCCCTACTTCGACCATATATTTT
TRBD2,TRBV7-9,TRBJ2-7,NA,CASSLDLGLAVYEQYF,TGTGCCAGCAGCTTAGACTTGGGGCTAGCGGTCTACGAGCAGTACTTC
NA,TRBV5-8,TRBJ1-1,NA,CASSYGQPEAFF,TGTGCCAGCAGCTATGGACAGCCGGAAGCTTTCTTT
TRBD1,TRBV10-3,TRBJ1-1,NA,CAISDVGQGFTEAFF,TGTGCCATCAGCGACGTAGGACAGGGCTTTACTGAAGCTTTCTTT
TRBD1,TRBV7-2,TRBJ1-2,NA,CASSLRQGAIYGYTF,TGTGCCAGCAGCTTACGGCAGGGGGCCATCTATGGCTACACCTTC
NA,TRBV30,TRBJ2-7,NA,CAWGSGYEQYF,TGTGCCTGGGGTTCGGGTTACGAGCAGTACTTC
TRBD1,TRBV4-2,TRBJ1-1,once,CASSPWTGKGDTEAFF,TGTGCCAGCAGCCCATGGACAGGGAAGGGGGACACTGAAGCTTTCTTT
NA,TRBV4-2,TRBJ1-5,NA,CASSQSNRVRNQPQHF,TGTGCCAGCAGCCAATCCAACAGGGTTCGGAATCAGCCCCAGCATTTT
TRBD1,TRBV5-1,TRBJ1-4,NA,CASSLGSGGSEKLFF,TGCGCCAGCAGCTTGGGGTCAGGGGGAAGTGAAAAACTGTTTTTT
TRBD1,TRBV4-1,TRBJ1-2,NA,CASSQRGQDRLSYTF,TGCGCCAGCAGCCAAAGAGGACAGGACAGATTGAGCTACACCTTC
NA,TRBV4-2,TRBJ1-4,NA,CASSQGPQEYNEKLFF,TGTGCCAGCAGCCAAGGTCCACAGGAGTATAATGAAAAACTGTTTTTT
NA,TRBV18,TRBJ1-1,NA,CASSPGAGWENTEAFF,TGTGCCAGCTCACCAGGGGCAGGCTGGGAGAACACTGAAGCTTTCTTT
TRBD1,TRBV5-1,TRBJ2-3,NA,CASSLGQGEDTQYF,TGCGCCAGCAGCTTGGGACAGGGGGAAGATACGCAGTATTTT
NA,TRBV5-4,TRBJ1-2,NA,CASSPWAGYYGYTF,TGTGCCAGCAGCCCCTGGGCGGGGTACTATGGCTACACCTTC
TRBD1,TRBV7-2,TRBJ1-1,NA,CASSLGQGNTEAFF,TGTGCCAGCAGCTTAGGACAGGGGAACACTGAAGCTTTCTTT
NA,TRBV28,TRBJ1-1,NA,CASTQNTEAFF,TGTGCCAGCACCCAGAACACTGAAGCTTTCTTT
TRBD2,TRBV10-3,TRBJ2-1,NA,CAHQAGGSGEQFF,TGTGCCCACCAGGCGGGGGGGTCCGGTGAGCAGTTCTTC
TRBD1,TRBV11-3,TRBJ2-1,NA,CASSLDGQVGSDTYNEQFF,TGTGCCAGCAGCTTAGATGGACAGGTAGGGTCAGACACATACAATGAGCAGTTCTTC
NA,TRBV28,TRBJ1-4,NA,CASSPGGPTNEKLFF,TGTGCCAGCAGCCCGGGGGGGCCAACTAATGAAAAACTGTTTTTT
NA,TRBV19,TRBJ1-2,NA,CASSIDRGTGYGYTF,TGTGCCAGTAGTATAGATCGGGGGACTGGCTATGGCTACACCTTC
NA,TRBV7-8,TRBJ1-2,NA,CASSRDRANYGYTF,TGTGCCAGCAGTCGAGACAGAGCTAACTATGGCTACACCTTC
TRBD1,TRBV4-2,TRBJ2-5,NA,CASSQAIGTGPQETQYF,TGTGCCAGCAGCCAAGCCATCGGGACAGGACCCCAAGAGACCCAGTACTTC
NA,TRBV7-9,TRBJ1-1,NA,CASSLGQGTIWAEAFF,TGTGCCAGCAGCTTAGGCCAGGGAACGATATGGGCTGAAGCTTTCTTT
NA,TRBV6-1,TRBJ1-4,NA,CASSEHTATNEKLFF,TGTGCCAGCAGTGAACACACAGCAACTAATGAAAAACTGTTTTTT
NA,TRBV27,TRBJ2-3,NA,CASSFGESSTDTQYF,TGTGCCAGCAGTTTTGGGGAGAGTAGCACAGATACGCAGTATTTT
NA,TRBV11-2,TRBJ1-5,NA,CASSLDGAQPQHF,TGTGCCAGCAGCTTAGATGGAGCCCAGCCCCAGCATTTT
NA,TRBV18,TRBJ2-7,NA,CASSRPAGLSYEQYF,TGTGCCAGCTCCCGGCCAGCGGGCCTCTCCTACGAGCAGTACTTC
NA,TRBV28,TRBJ1-1,NA,CASSQPRGGTNTEAFF,TGTGCCAGCAGTCAACCCCGAGGGGGTACGAACACTGAAGCTTTCTTT
TRBD1,TRBV10-1,TRBJ2-3,NA,CASSGDRAADTQYF,TGCGCCAGCAGCGGGGACAGGGCCGCAGATACGCAGTATTTT
NA,TRBV6-2/TRBV6-3,TRBJ1-1,NA,CASSYSRDGNTEAFF,TGTGCCAGCAGTTACTCCAGGGATGGGAACACTGAAGCTTTCTTT
TRBD1,TRBV7-8,TRBJ2-2,NA,CASSLAKTGANTGELFF,TGTGCCAGCAGCTTAGCGAAGACAGGGGCGAACACCGGGGAGCTGTTTTTT
NA,TRBV5-1,TRBJ2-6,NA,CASSFQSTTSGANVLTF,TGCGCCAGCAGCTTTCAGTCTACTACCTCTGGGGCCAACGTCCTGACTTTC
TRBD2,TRBV11-2,TRBJ2-3,NA,CASSRGTSGGAGDTQYF,TGTGCCAGCAGCCGTGGGACTAGCGGGGGGGCCGGAGATACGCAGTATTTT
NA,TRBV30,TRBJ2-7,NA,CAWSVQGPNEQYF,TGTGCCTGGAGTGTCCAGGGGCCTAACGAGCAGTACTTC